The entry below gives a single TCR beta chain sequence along with its context. Its antigen is not identified. The CDR3 loop spans 14 amino acids. Trimming removed 0 bases from V and 2 bases from J, with 8 bases in between. The germline V gene encodes CDR1 SGHDT and CDR2 YYEEEE. These data originate in a study of long-term antiretroviral therapy in people with HIV. Version v3.0 of the immunoSEQ assay ran at survey level. TCRdb keeps only in-frame clones here, not all; method: immunoSEQ multiplex PCR. The sample has around 28,000 clones; around 84% are singletons. Findings and limits, study-wide: Post-ART diversity increased but stayed below transplant donor controls. Narrower CDR3 length ranges marked HIV repertoires relative to controls. Repertoire composition at all time points was dominated by clones that had expanded before ART.

The sequenced sample was unsorted PBMCs, obtained 0.8 years after starting antiretroviral therapy. The V gene is TRBV5-6, the J gene TRBJ1-1; no reliable D call. The clonotype was recovered from a woman aged 25 to 39 with HIV. CDR3 DNA sequence: TGTGCCAGCAGCTTGGCTACCATTAACACTGAAGCTTTCTTT. This encodes CASSLATINTEAFF.